This TCR beta chain was sequenced for a study of cytomegalovirus exposure and HLA in healthy donors. V lost 4 bases to trimming and J lost 0 bases; unmatched junction nucleotides: 15. CDR1 is MNHNS and CDR2 is SASEGT in the germline V gene. CDR3 length equals 18 residues. The study ran its PCR with 60 Vbeta and 13 Jbeta primers. TCRdb's table, derived via immunoSEQ multiplex PCR, lists solely in-frame clones and lacks some. The sample carries some 180,000 clones, 80% recorded once. The rearrangement joins TRBV6-1 to TRBJ2-7, with TRBD1 matching 7 bases. The sequence was obtained from a girl aged 10-17 years in good health and CMV-seropositive. Sequences were obtained from PBMCs. Written as DNA, the CDR3 is TGTGCCAGCAGTGCCTCACTTGGGACAGTGGCCCCCTCCTACGAGCAGTACTTC. Its protein is CASSASLGTVAPSYEQYF.